This T cell receptor (beta chain) was captured by sequencing in a study of T cells after yellow fever vaccination. This CDR3 spans 13 amino acids. Deletions cut 7 bases from V and 7 bases from J, with 16 bases between. TCRdb reanalysed the 5' RACE reads using MiXCR and keeps one entry per CDR3 protein. The table includes 300,000 or so distinct CDR3 sequences, 8.7% detected once. The rearrangement joins TRBV12-3 or TRBV12-4 to TRBJ1-2; unclear D gene. The input for sequencing was CD4+ T cells sorted from PBMCs, taken 5 days after the yellow fever booster vaccination. This clonotype originated in a young man who received the YFV17D yellow fever vaccine. The CDR3 nucleotides read TGTGCCAGCATCCGGGGTGCGTCGAGTGGCTACACCTTC. Translation: CASIRGASSGYTF.